What follows describes a single T cell receptor (beta chain). TCRdb re-called the 5' RACE reads with MiXCR, one entry per CDR3 protein. Of just under 550,000 distinct CDR3 sequences listed, roughly 15% were seen once; the top ten hold roughly 0.42%. The V segment lost 11 bases and the J segment 15 bases; nucleotides outside the gene matches: 16. CDR1 is KGHDR and CDR2 is SFDVKD in the germline V gene. The CDR3 runs to 13 residues. Healthy Caucasians, and only they, were the donors. These data are taken from a study of identical twins. The sample was also linked to a second study, of yellow fever vaccine responses in identical twins.

The sequenced material came from CD4+ T cells sorted from blood. The TCR sequence derives from a woman between 18 and 30 years old in good health. This chain connects TRBV24-1 to TRBJ2-1, with 9 bases matching TRBD1. The CDR3 DNA follows: TGTGCCATCAAGTGGACAGGGGAAGAAAAACGGTTCTTC. Residues: CAIKWTGEEKRFF.